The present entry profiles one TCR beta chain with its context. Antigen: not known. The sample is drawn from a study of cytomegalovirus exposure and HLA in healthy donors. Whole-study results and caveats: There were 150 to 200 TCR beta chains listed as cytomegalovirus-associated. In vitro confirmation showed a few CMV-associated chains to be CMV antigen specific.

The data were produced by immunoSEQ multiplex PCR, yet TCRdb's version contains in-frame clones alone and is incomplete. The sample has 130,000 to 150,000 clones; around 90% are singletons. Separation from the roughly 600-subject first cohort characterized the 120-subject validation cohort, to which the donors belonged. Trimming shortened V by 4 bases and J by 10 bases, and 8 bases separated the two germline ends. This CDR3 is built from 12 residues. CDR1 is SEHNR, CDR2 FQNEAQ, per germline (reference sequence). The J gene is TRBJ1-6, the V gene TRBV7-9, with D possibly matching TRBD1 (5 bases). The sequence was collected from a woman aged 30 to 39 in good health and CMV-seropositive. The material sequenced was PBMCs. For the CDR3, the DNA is TGTGCCAGCAGCTCAGGGAACTCACCCCTCCACTTT. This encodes CASSSGNSPLHF.